This T cell receptor (beta chain) was captured in a study of T cells in Graves' hyperthyroidism and ophthalmopathy. This clonotype has a count of ten or more. Antigen unknown. Amplification of TCR beta CDR3 regions used RNA as the template. First-round RT-PCR of the TCR CDR3 relied on the HTBI primer set. Using its own MiXCR run on the multiplex PCR reads, TCRdb lists one record per CDR3 protein. The table lists about 350,000 distinct CDR3 sequences, roughly a sixth of them singletons. The CDR3 covers 17 residues. After removal of 5 bases from V and 1 base from J, the junction contained 9 bases not matched to a gene. Study-wide results and caveats: Ophthalmopathy was predicted by the model a median of roughly 6.6 months ahead of onset. From stable hyperthyroidism, ophthalmopathy was set apart by a 13 V-J model. Researchers found most expanded thyroid clonotypes above 0.001 in blood as well.

The gene calls are TRBV12-3 or TRBV12-4 and TRBJ2-2; TRBD1 agrees at 8 bases. Sequenced: blood. The TCR sequence derives from a woman in her twenties or thirties with Graves' hyperthyroidism that later progressed to Graves' ophthalmopathy. This chain's CDR3 is CASSDRGASQNTGELFF. The CDR3 nucleotides are TGTGCCAGCAGTGACAGGGGCGCGAGTCAGAACACCGGGGAGCTGTTTTTT.